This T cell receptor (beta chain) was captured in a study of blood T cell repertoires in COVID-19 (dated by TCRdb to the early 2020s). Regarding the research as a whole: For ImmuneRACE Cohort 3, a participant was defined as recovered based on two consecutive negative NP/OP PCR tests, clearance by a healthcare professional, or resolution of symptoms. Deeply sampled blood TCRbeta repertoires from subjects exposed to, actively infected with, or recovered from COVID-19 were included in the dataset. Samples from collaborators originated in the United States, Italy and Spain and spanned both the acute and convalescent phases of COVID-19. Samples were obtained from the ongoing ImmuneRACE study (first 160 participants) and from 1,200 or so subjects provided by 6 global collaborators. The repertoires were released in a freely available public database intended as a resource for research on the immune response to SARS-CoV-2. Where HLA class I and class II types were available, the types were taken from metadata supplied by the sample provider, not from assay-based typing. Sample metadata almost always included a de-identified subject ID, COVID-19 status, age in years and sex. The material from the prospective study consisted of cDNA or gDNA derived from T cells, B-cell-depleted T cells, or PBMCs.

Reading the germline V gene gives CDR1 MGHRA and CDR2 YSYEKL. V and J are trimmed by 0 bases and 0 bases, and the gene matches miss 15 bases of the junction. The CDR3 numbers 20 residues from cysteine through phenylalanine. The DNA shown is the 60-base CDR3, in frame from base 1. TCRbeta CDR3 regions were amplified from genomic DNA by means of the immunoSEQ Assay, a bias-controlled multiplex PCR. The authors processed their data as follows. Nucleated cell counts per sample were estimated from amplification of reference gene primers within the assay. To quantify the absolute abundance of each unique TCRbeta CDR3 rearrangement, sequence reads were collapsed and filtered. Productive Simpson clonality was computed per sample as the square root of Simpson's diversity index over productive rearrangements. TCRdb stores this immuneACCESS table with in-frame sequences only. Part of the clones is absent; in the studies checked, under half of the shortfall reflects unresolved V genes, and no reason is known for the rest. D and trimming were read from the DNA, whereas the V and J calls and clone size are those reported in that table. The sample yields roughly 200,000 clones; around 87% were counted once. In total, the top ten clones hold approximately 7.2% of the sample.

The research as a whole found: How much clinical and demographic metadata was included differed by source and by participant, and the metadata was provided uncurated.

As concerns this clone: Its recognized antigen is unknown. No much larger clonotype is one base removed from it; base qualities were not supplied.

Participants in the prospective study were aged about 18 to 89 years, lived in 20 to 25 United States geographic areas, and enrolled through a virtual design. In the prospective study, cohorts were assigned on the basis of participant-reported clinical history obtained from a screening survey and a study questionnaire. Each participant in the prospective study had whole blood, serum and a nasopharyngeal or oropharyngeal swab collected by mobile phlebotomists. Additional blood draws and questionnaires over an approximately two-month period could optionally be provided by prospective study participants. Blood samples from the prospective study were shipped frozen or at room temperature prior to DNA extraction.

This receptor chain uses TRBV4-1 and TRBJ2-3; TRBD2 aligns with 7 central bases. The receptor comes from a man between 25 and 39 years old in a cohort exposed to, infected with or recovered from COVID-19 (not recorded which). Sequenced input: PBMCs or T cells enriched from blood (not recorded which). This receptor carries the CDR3 CASSQDTGTTYSSSTDTQYF. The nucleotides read TGCGCCAGCAGCCAAGATACCGGGACTACCTATTCCTCTAGCACAGATACGCAGTATTTT.